This T cell receptor beta chain emerged from a study of cytomegalovirus exposure and HLA in healthy donors. The CDR3 spans 18 residues. Vbeta (60) and Jbeta (13) primers were used in the PCR. Sequencing was performed with immunoSEQ multiplex PCR; in TCRdb, only in-frame clones are kept and a portion is missing. The sample has about 140,000 clones, more than 70% seen once. This clone was counted a few times. The clonotype was recovered from a man over 45 in good health and CMV-seronegative. Sequencing was performed on PBMCs. The chain employs TRBV1 and TRBJ1-5; TRBD1 is the table's D call, not checked against the DNA. TRBV1 is a listed pseudogene. Here the CDR3 reads CTSSQDRRERASNQPQHF. As DNA, the CDR3 is TGCACCAGCAGCCAAGATCGCAGGGAAAGAGCGAGCAATCAGCCCCAGCATTTT.